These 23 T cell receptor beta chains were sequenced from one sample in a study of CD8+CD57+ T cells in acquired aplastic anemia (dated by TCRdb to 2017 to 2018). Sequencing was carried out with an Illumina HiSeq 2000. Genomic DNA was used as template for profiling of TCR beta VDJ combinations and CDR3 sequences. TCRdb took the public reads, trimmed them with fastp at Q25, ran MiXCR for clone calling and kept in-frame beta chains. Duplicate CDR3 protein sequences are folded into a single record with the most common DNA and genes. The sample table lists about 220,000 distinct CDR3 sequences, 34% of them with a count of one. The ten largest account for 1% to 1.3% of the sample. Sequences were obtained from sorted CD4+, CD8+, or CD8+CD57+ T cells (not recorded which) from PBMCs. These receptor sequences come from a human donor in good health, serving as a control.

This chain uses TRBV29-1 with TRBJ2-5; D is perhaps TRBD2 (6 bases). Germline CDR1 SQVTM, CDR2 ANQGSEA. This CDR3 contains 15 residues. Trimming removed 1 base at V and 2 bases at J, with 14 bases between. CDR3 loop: CSVEGPRREQETQYF. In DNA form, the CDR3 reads TGCAGCGTTGAAGGACCGAGGAGGGAACAAGAGACCCAGTACTTC.

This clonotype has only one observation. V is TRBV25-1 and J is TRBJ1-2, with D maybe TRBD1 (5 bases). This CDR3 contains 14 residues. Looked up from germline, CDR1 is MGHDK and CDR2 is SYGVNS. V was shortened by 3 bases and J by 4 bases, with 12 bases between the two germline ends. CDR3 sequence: CASSDPGKLYGYTF. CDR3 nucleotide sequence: TGTGCCAGCAGTGATCCAGGGAAACTCTATGGCTACACCTTC.

CDR3 nucleotides: TGTGCCATCAGTGTCGAACGGGGTGGTGGTAACTATGGCTACACCTTC. This codes for CAISVERGGGNYGYTF. The chain links TRBV10-3 to TRBJ1-2, with D uncertain. The CDR3 extends over 16 amino acids. V lost 4 bases to trimming and J lost 1 base, with 16 bases between them. Germline V gene lookup returns CDR1 ENHRY and CDR2 SYGVKD.

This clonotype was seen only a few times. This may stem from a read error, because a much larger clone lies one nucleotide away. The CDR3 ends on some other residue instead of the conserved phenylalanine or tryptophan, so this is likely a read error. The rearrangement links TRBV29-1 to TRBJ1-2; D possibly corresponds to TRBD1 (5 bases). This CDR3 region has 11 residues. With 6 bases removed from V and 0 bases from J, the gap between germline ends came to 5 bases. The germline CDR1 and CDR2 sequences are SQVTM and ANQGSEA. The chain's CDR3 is CSVTANYGYTL. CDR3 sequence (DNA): TGCAGCGTGACAGCTAACTATGGCTACACCCTC.

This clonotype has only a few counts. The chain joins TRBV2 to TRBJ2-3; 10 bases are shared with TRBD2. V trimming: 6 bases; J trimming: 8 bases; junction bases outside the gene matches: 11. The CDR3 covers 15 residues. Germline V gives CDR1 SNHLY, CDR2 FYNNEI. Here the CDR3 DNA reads TGTGCCAGCAGACAGAGCGGGGGGGCCACTAGTACGCAGTATTTT. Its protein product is CASRQSGGATSTQYF.

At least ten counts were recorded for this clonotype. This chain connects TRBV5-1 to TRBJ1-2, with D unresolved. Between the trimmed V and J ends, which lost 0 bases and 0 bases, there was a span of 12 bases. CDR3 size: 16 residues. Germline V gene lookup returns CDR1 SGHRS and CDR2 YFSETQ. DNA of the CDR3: TGCGCCAGCAGCTTGGCCGTTCGGGTTCCTAACTATGGCTACACCTTC. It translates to CASSLAVRVPNYGYTF.

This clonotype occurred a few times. CDR3 DNA: TGTGCCAGCAGTCCGCAGATGAACACCGGGGAGCTGTTTTTT. It codes for CASSPQMNTGELFF. The chain recombines TRBV12-3 or TRBV12-4 with TRBJ2-2; D uncertain. Trimming took 5 bases from V and 1 from J, leaving 8 bases between them. The CDR3 loop spans 14 amino acids.

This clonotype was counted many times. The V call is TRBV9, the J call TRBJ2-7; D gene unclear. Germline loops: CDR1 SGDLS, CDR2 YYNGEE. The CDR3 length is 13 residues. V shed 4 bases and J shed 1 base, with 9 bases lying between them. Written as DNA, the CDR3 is TGTGCCAGCAGCTCCCCGTATTCCTACGAGCAGTACTTC. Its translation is CASSSPYSYEQYF.

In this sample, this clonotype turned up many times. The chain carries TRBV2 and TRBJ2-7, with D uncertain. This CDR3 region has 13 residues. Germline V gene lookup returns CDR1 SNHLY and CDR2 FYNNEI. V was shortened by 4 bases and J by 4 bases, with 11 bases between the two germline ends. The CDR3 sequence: CASSVLQPYEQYF. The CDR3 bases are TGTGCCAGCAGTGTCTTGCAGCCTTACGAGCAGTACTTC.

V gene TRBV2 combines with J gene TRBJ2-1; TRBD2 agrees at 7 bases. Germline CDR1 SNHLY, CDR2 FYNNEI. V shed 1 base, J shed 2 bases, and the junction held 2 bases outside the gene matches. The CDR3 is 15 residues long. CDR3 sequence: CASSEGLAAYNEQFF. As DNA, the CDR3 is TGTGCCAGCAGTGAAGGGCTAGCGGCCTACAATGAGCAGTTCTTC.

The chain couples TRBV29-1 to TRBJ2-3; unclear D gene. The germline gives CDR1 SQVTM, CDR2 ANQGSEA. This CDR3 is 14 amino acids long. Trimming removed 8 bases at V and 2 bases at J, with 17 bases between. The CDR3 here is CSSFIQTPTDTQYF. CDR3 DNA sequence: TGCAGCAGTTTTATCCAAACCCCCACAGATACGCAGTATTTT.

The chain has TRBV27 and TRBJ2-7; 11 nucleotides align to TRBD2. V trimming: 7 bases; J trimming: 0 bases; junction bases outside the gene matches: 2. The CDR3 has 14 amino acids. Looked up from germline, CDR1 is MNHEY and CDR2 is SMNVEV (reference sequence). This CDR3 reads CASMGLAASYEQYF. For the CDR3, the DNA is TGTGCCAGCATGGGACTAGCGGCCTCCTACGAGCAGTACTTC.

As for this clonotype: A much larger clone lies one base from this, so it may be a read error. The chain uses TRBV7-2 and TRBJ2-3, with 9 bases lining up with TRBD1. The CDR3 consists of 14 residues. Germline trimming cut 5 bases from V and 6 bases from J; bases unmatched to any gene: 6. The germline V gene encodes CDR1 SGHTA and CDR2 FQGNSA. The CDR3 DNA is TGTGCCAGCAGCAGACAGGGGGGGCCGGATACGCAGTATTTT. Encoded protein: CASSRQGGPDTQYF.

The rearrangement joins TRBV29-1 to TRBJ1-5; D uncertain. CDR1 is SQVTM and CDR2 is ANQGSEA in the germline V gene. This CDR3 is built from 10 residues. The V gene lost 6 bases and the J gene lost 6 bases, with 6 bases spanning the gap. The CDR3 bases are TGCAGCGTGGGCGGTCAGCCCCAGCATTTT. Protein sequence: CSVGGQPQHF.

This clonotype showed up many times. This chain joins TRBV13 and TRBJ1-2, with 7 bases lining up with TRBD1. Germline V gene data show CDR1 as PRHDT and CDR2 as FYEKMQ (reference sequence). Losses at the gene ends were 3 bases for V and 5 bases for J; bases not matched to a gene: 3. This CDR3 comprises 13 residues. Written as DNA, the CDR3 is TGTGCCAGCAGCTTGACACAGGGGTATGGCTACACCTTC. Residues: CASSLTQGYGYTF.

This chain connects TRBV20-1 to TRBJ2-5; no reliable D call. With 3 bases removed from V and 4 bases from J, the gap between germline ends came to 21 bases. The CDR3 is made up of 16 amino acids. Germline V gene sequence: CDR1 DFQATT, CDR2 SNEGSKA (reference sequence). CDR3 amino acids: CSARDPESMVRETQYF. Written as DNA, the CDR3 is TGCAGTGCTAGGGACCCGGAGAGCATGGTTCGAGAGACCCAGTACTTC.

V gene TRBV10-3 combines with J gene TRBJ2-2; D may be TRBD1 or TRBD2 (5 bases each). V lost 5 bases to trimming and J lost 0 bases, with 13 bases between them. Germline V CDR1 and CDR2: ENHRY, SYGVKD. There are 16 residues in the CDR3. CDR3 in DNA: TGTGCCATCAGTCGGGACCTACCCTCGAACACCGGGGAGCTGTTTTTT. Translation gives CAISRDLPSNTGELFF.

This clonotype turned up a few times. CDR3: CASRARVEPPYTEAFF. Written as DNA, the CDR3 is TGTGCCAGCAGAGCGAGGGTTGAGCCACCATACACTGAAGCTTTCTTT. The gene calls are TRBV11-2 and TRBJ1-1; D remains ambiguous. The germline V gene encodes CDR1 SGHAT and CDR2 FQNNGV. The length of the CDR3 is 16 residues. V gave up 6 bases and J gave up 3 bases, with 20 bases separating them.

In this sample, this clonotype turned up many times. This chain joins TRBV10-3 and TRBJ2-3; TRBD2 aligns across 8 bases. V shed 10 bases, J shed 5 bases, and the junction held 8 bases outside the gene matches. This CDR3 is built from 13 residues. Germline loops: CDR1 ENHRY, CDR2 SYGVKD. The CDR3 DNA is TGTGCCACCGTTGGACTAGCAAAAGATACGCAGTATTTT. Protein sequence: CATVGLAKDTQYF.

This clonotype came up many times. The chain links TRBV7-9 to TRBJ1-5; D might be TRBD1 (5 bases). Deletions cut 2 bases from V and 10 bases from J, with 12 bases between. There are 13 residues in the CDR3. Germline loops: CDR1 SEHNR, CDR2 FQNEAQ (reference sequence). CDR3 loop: CASSLTTVFPQHF. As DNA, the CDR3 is TGTGCCAGCAGCTTAACGACAGTTTTTCCCCAGCATTTT.

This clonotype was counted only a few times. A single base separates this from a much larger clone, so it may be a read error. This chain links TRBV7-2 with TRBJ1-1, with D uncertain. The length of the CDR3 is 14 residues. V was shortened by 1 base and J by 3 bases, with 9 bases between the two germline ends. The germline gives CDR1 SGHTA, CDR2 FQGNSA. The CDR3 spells CASSLEGVDTEAFF. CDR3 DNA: TGTGCCAGCAGCTTAGAAGGTGTGGACACTGAAGCTTTCTTT.

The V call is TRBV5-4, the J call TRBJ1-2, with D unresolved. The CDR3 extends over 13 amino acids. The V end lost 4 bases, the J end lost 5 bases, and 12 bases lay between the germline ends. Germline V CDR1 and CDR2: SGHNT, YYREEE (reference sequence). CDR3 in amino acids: CASSAESEYGYTF. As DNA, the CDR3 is TGTGCCAGCAGCGCGGAATCGGAATATGGCTACACCTTC.

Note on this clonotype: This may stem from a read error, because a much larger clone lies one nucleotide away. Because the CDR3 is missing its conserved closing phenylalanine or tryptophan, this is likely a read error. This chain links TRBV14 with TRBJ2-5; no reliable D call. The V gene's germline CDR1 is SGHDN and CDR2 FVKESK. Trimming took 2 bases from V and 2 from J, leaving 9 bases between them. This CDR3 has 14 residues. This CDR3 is CASSQSLIQETQYS. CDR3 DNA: TGTGCCAGCAGCCAATCACTAATACAAGAGACCCAGTACTCC.